This TCR beta chain was identified in a study of CD8+CD57+ T cells in acquired aplastic anemia. General study points: In CD8+ cells, Simpson's diversity showed no significant difference between patients and controls.

V was trimmed by 5 bases and J by 8 bases, leaving 19 bases between them. The CDR3 length is 15 residues. The germline CDR1 and CDR2 sequences are LNHDA and SQIVND (reference sequence). Worth noting for this clonotype: The antigen is not known.

Only patients with CD8+CD57+ cell expansion on flow cytometry were chosen for sequencing. TCR beta VDJ combinations and CDR3 sequences were profiled from genomic DNA. MiXCR was run by TCRdb on the reads, yielding one entry per CDR3 protein. The table lists under 200,000 distinct CDR3 sequences, roughly 50% of them singletons. Sequences were obtained from sorted CD4+, CD8+, or CD8+CD57+ T cells (not recorded which) from PBMCs. The clonotype was recovered from a human donor with aplastic anemia. J is TRBJ2-1 and V is TRBV19; D is possibly TRBD1 or TRBD2 (5 bases each). CDR3 DNA: TGTGCCAGTAGTGGCCCCCCGACAGAAGCGGATGAGCAGTTCTTC. It translates to CASSGPPTEADEQFF.